Shown below are 25 T cell receptor beta chains from a single sample sequenced in a study of CD8 T cells in Susac syndrome. It was with random hexamers that 0.5 to 1 ug RNA was reverse transcribed. Each CDR3 protein is one row after TCRdb ran MiXCR on the immunoSEQ multiplex PCR reads. The data contain fewer than 150,000 distinct CDR3 sequences, around 90% of them singletons. Sequenced: CD8+ T cells from PBMCs. The receptors originated from a human donor with multiple sclerosis.

This chain joins TRBV27 and TRBJ2-7, with 8 bases identical to TRBD1. Trimming cost V 2 bases and J 0 bases; bases outside gene matches: 9. This CDR3 has 17 residues. Per germline, CDR1 MNHEY and CDR2 SMNVEV (reference sequence). CDR3 bases: TGTGCCAGCAGTTTAATTCATTCCGACAGGGGCTCCTACGAGCAGTACTTC. The encoded protein is CASSLIHSDRGSYEQYF.

A note on this clonotype: One end of the junction varies from germline; a read error may be responsible. CDR3 in amino acids: CASSGTADAGTELYDEQFF. The CDR3 DNA reads TGTGCCAGCAGTGGTACCGCCGACGCAGGGACGGAACTCTACGATGAGCAGTTCTTC. The chain is built from TRBV2 and TRBJ2-1; D possibly uses TRBD1 or TRBD2 (5 bases each). The V gene's germline CDR1 is SNHLY and CDR2 FYNNEI. The CDR3 sequence is 19 residues long. Using reference TRBV2 and TRBJ2-1 for the parts outside the CDR3, the full variable domain is EPEVTQTPSHQVTQMGQEVILRCVPISNHLYFYWYRQILGQKVEFLVSFYNNEISEKSEIFDDQFSVERPDGSNFTLKIRSTKLEDSAMYFCASSGTADAGTELYDEQFFGPGTRLTVL.

This clonotype was counted only a few times. V is TRBV27 and J is TRBJ2-7; 11 nucleotides agree with TRBD2. Germline loops: CDR1 MNHEY, CDR2 SMNVEV (reference sequence). The CDR3 is 16 residues long. V lost 0 bases to trimming and J lost 3 bases; unmatched junction nucleotides: 4. DNA of the CDR3: TGTGCCAGCAGTTTATCGGGGCTAGCGGGAGGCTACGAGCAGTACTTC. Encoded protein: CASSLSGLAGGYEQYF.

CDR3 in amino acids: CASSLDTEAFF. The CDR3, as DNA: TGTGCCAGCAGCTTGGACACTGAAGCTTTCTTT. This chain links TRBV5-6 with TRBJ1-1, with D unresolved. Per germline, CDR1 SGHDT and CDR2 YYEEEE. CDR3 length: 11 amino acids. Trimming removed 0 bases from V and 3 bases from J, with 0 bases in between.

The rearrangement links TRBV29-1 to TRBJ2-7; a weak D match, TRBD1 (6 bases). The CDR3 extends over 12 amino acids. Germline values: CDR1 SQVTM, CDR2 ANQGSEA. Trimming took 3 bases from V and 6 from J, leaving 12 bases between them. CDR3 bases: TGCAGCGTTGAGGCTGGGGGCGGCGAGCAGTACTTC. It yields the protein CSVEAGGGEQYF.

V is TRBV12-3 or TRBV12-4 and J is TRBJ1-3; unclear D gene. V gave up 5 bases and J gave up 0 bases, with 8 bases separating them. CDR3 length: 14 residues. The CDR3 nucleotides are TGTGCCAGCAGTCTCGACGGCTCTGGAAACACCATATATTTT. It specifies CASSLDGSGNTIYF.

V is TRBV25-1 and J is TRBJ2-1; no definite D call. This CDR3 spans 16 amino acids. Germline values: CDR1 MGHDK, CDR2 SYGVNS. V was cut by 1 base and J by 0 bases, with 10 bases left in between. The CDR3 loop is CASSELGLRSYNEQFF. The CDR3, as DNA: TGTGCCAGCAGTGAATTAGGCCTTCGCTCCTACAATGAGCAGTTCTTC.

This rearrangement joins TRBV12-5 to TRBJ2-5; no firm D call. This CDR3 is built from 12 residues. Germline CDR1 LGHNT, CDR2 FRNRAP. V was trimmed by 4 bases and J by 7 bases, leaving 10 bases between them. For the CDR3, the DNA is TGTGCTAGTGGTTCCCCCCTGGGGACCCAGTACTTC. Its translation is CASGSPLGTQYF.

This clonotype was seen just once. The chain couples TRBV20-1 to TRBJ1-2; 9 nucleotides agree with TRBD1. Per the germline V gene, CDR1 is DFQATT and CDR2 is SNEGSKA (reference sequence). V was pared by 6 bases and J by 3 bases, with 8 bases of the junction left unmatched. This CDR3 comprises 14 residues. The CDR3 DNA sequence: TGCAGTGCGACGGGACAGGGAAACCACTATGGCTACACCTTC. Its translation is CSATGQGNHYGYTF.

The rearrangement uses TRBV11-2 and TRBJ1-1; D uncertain. CDR1 SGHAT and CDR2 FQNNGV come from the germline V gene. This CDR3 has 12 amino acids. Trimming pared 1 base from V and 6 bases from J, leaving 6 bases between. CDR3 sequence: CASSLVWAEAFF. Written as DNA, the CDR3 is TGTGCCAGCAGCTTAGTGTGGGCTGAAGCTTTCTTT.

This clonotype was observed once. The V and J genes are TRBV19 and TRBJ2-7, with a tentative D call TRBD1 (5 bases). Per the germline V gene, CDR1 is LNHDA and CDR2 is SQIVND (reference sequence). The CDR3 runs to 13 residues. V lost 5 bases, J lost 5 bases, and 13 bases lay in between. DNA for the CDR3: TGTGCCAGTAGTTCCAGGGAAAAGAACGAGCAGTACTTC. This sequence encodes CASSSREKNEQYF.

The chain is built from TRBV12-3 or TRBV12-4 and TRBJ2-3; no reliable D call. The CDR3 extends over 14 amino acids. The V gene lost 3 bases and the J gene lost 0 bases, with 7 bases spanning the gap. DNA for the CDR3: TGTGCCAGCAGTTTTGGTGTTAGCACAGATACGCAGTATTTT. It codes for CASSFGVSTDTQYF.

The rearrangement links TRBV12-3 or TRBV12-4 to TRBJ1-1; tentative D call: TRBD1 (5 bases). This CDR3 has 14 residues. V lost 3 bases, J lost 4 bases, and 12 bases lay in between. CDR3 DNA: TGTGCCAGCAGTTTCCCAGGGTATGGCACTGAAGCTTTCTTT. This sequence encodes CASSFPGYGTEAFF.

The V call is TRBV2, the J call TRBJ2-2, with TRBD2 identical over 8 bases. Losses at the gene ends were 5 bases for V and 4 bases for J; bases not matched to a gene: 9. CDR1 and CDR2 (germline): SNHLY, FYNNEI. There are 16 residues in the CDR3. This chain's CDR3 is CASSRSAGVGTGELFF. The CDR3 bases are TGTGCCAGCAGTCGATCAGCGGGAGTAGGCACCGGGGAGCTGTTTTTT.

This rearrangement joins TRBV20-1 to TRBJ2-1; D is uncertain. CDR3 length equals 14 residues. V gave up 5 bases and J gave up 9 bases, with 20 bases separating them. Germline-derived CDR1 and CDR2 are DFQATT and SNEGSKA (reference sequence). Written as DNA, the CDR3 is TGCAGTGCTTTCCAGGACCGAGTTAAGGGTGAGCAGTTCTTC. This translates into CSAFQDRVKGEQFF.

CDR3 residues: CASSWGGEDTGELFF. CDR3 in DNA: TGTGCCAGCAGTTGGGGAGGGGAGGACACCGGGGAGCTGTTTTTT. The chain links TRBV12-3 or TRBV12-4 to TRBJ2-2; 7 nucleotides agree with TRBD2. Unmatched junction bases numbered 5, after V lost 4 bases and J lost 3 bases. There are 15 residues in the CDR3.

The sample holds one count of this clonotype. This chain connects TRBV28 to TRBJ2-7, with no clear D. Trimming removed 2 bases at V and 1 base at J, with 9 bases between. There are 14 residues in the CDR3. Per the germline V gene, CDR1 is MDHEN and CDR2 is SYDVKM. CDR3 residues: CASSLVGTSYEQYF. The CDR3 bases are TGTGCCAGCAGTTTAGTTGGCACATCCTACGAGCAGTACTTC.

This clonotype showed up just a few times. The genes are TRBV5-1 and TRBJ1-1; D is uncertain. The CDR3 totals 14 residues. CDR1 is SGHRS and CDR2 is YFSETQ in the germline V gene. Trimming took 0 bases from V and 0 from J, leaving 6 bases between them. CDR3 loop: CASSLGQMNTEAFF. The DNA of the CDR3 is TGCGCCAGCAGCTTGGGGCAGATGAACACTGAAGCTTTCTTT.

The chain's CDR3 is CATSGEHEQYF. DNA for the CDR3: TGTGCCACCAGTGGAGAGCACGAGCAGTACTTC. The chain recombines TRBV24-1 with TRBJ2-7; D is ambiguous. This CDR3 is 11 amino acids long. The germline V and J ends were trimmed by 5 bases and 5 bases, with 6 bases remaining between them. Germline V gene sequence: CDR1 KGHDR, CDR2 SFDVKD.

The genes are TRBV27 and TRBJ2-1; D is perhaps TRBD2 (6 bases). Germline values: CDR1 MNHEY, CDR2 SMNVEV (reference sequence). The CDR3 covers 14 residues. Trimming left V 5 bases short and J 7 bases short, with 15 bases between. The CDR3 DNA follows: TGTGCCAGCAGTGCGGGATCAACGGGGAATGAGCAGTTCTTC. Amino acids: CASSAGSTGNEQFF.

The DNA for the CDR3 is TGTGCCTGGACGAGTAACCTTGAAAAACTGTTTTTT. Translated, it gives CAWTSNLEKLFF. The chain has TRBV30 and TRBJ1-4; no clear D. Deletions cut 4 bases from V and 7 bases from J, with 10 bases between. This CDR3 is built from 12 residues. Germline CDR1 GTSNPN, CDR2 SVGIG (reference sequence).

The chain employs TRBV6-5 and TRBJ1-5; the match to TRBD1 covers 9 bases. The V segment lost 5 bases and the J segment 7 bases; nucleotides outside the gene matches: 6. The CDR3 is 14 residues long. The germline V gene encodes CDR1 MNHEY and CDR2 SVGAGI. The CDR3 here is CASSTGGPSQPQHF. The CDR3 DNA reads TGTGCCAGCAGTACAGGGGGCCCGAGCCAGCCCCAGCATTTT.

The CDR3 DNA is TGTGCCAGCAGTTTAAATCCCACTGAAGCTTTCTTT. Translated: CASSLNPTEAFF. The chain links TRBV12-3 or TRBV12-4 to TRBJ1-1, with unresolved D. This CDR3 has 12 amino acids. The V end lost 2 bases, the J end lost 4 bases, and 5 bases lay between the germline ends.

The gene calls are TRBV5-1 and TRBJ2-3, with 9 bases aligning to TRBD2. Trimming removed 4 bases from V and 0 bases from J; junction bases left unmatched: 12. The germline gives CDR1 SGHRS, CDR2 YFSETQ. CDR3 length: 18 residues. The chain's CDR3 is CASSVLTRLAASTDTQYF. DNA for the CDR3: TGCGCCAGCAGCGTGCTTACTAGACTAGCGGCGAGCACAGATACGCAGTATTTT.

V and J are TRBV24-1 and TRBJ2-2; 9 bases align to TRBD2. The CDR3 is 15 amino acids. Germline V gene lookup returns CDR1 KGHDR and CDR2 SFDVKD. V trimming: 1 base; J trimming: 6 bases; junction bases outside the gene matches: 2. The CDR3 reads CATSDFQREAGELFF. CDR3 bases: TGTGCCACCAGTGATTTTCAGCGGGAGGCCGGGGAGCTGTTTTTT.